The 10 T cell receptor beta chains in this list originate from one sample, sequenced in a study of yellow fever vaccine responses in identical twins. TCRdb processed the RT-PCR reads anew with MiXCR; each CDR3 protein has one entry. Of over 20,000 distinct CDR3 sequences listed, roughly 80% are singletons. The sample here was T cells from blood (PBMCs), unsorted or a sorted subset (not recorded which), taken before or after yellow fever vaccination (not recorded which). Every receptor here comes from a woman aged 18-29 years who received the yellow fever vaccine.

The chain combines TRBV5-1 with TRBJ2-1; D is perhaps TRBD1 or TRBD2 (5 bases each). V lost 3 bases, J lost 7 bases, and 14 bases lay in between. Germline V gene sequence: CDR1 SGHRS, CDR2 YFSETQ. CDR3 size: 14 residues. For the CDR3, the DNA is TGCGCCAGCAGCTCCTCGGGGCTTATGAATGAGCAGTTCTTC. As protein: CASSSSGLMNEQFF. The full variable domain, its missing parts supplied by reference TRBV5-1 and TRBJ2-1, is KAGVTQTPRYLIKTRGQQVTLSCSPISGHRSVSWYQQTPGQGLQFLFEYFSETQRNKGNFPGRFSGRQFSNSRSEMNVSTLELGDSALYLCASSSSGLMNEQFFGPGTRLTVL.

The CDR3, as DNA: TGTGCCAGCAGCCCTTTGAGCCAAGGAAAAGATACGCAGTATTTT. This sequence encodes CASSPLSQGKDTQYF. The rearrangement uses TRBV11-1 and TRBJ2-3; the D is unclear. Looked up from germline, CDR1 is SGHAT and CDR2 is FQDESV (reference sequence). The CDR3 sequence is 15 residues long. Deletions cut 5 bases from V and 5 bases from J, with 17 bases between.

This sequence joins TRBV5-4 and TRBJ2-1; D unresolved. V gave up 0 bases and J gave up 0 bases, with 7 bases separating them. This CDR3 is 15 amino acids long. Germline V CDR1 and CDR2: SGHNT, YYREEE (reference sequence). The CDR3 spells CASSLASDSYNEQFF. The CDR3 DNA is TGTGCCAGCAGCTTGGCTTCAGACTCCTACAATGAGCAGTTCTTC.

The chain joins TRBV27 to TRBJ2-3; TRBD2 agrees at 9 bases. V shed 7 bases, J shed 2 bases, and the junction held 7 bases outside the gene matches. The CDR3 is 15 residues long. Per germline, CDR1 MNHEY and CDR2 SMNVEV (reference sequence). The CDR3 spells CASTDSGGYTDTQYF. CDR3 DNA sequence: TGTGCCAGCACAGATAGCGGGGGATACACAGATACGCAGTATTTT.

CDR3 in amino acids: CASMNRNHSNQPQHF. The CDR3 DNA is TGTGCCAGCATGAACAGGAACCATAGCAATCAGCCCCAGCATTTT. The chain joins TRBV27 to TRBJ1-5; D possibly corresponds to TRBD1 (5 bases). Trimming stripped 7 bases from V and 0 bases from J, with 13 bases between. CDR1 and CDR2 (germline): MNHEY, SMNVEV (reference sequence). The CDR3 has 15 amino acids.

The V and J genes are TRBV24-1 and TRBJ2-3; D might be TRBD2 (5 bases). The V gene lost 5 bases and the J gene lost 5 bases, with 13 bases spanning the gap. The CDR3 loop spans 14 amino acids. The germline gives CDR1 KGHDR, CDR2 SFDVKD. In nucleotides, the CDR3 is TGTGCCACCAGTGCCGACTACGCATTAGATACGCAGTATTTT. As protein: CATSADYALDTQYF.

The rearrangement uses TRBV20-1 and TRBJ1-4, with 10 bases aligning to TRBD1. Germline CDR1 DFQATT, CDR2 SNEGSKA (reference sequence). After removal of 5 bases from V and 4 bases from J, the junction contained 10 bases not matched to a gene. CDR3 length: 16 amino acids. In nucleotides, the CDR3 is TGCAGTGCTCCGGGACAGGGGCCTGCAGGTAATGAAAAACTGTTTTTT. Its protein product is CSAPGQGPAGNEKLFF.

The chain is built from TRBV18 and TRBJ1-1; TRBD1 matches at 8 bases. Germline CDR1 reads KGHSH; CDR2 reads LQKENI. With V trimmed by 5 bases and J by 3 bases, 2 bases remained unmatched. This CDR3 comprises 13 residues. The DNA of the CDR3 is TGTGCCAGCTCAGCGGACAGGGACACTGAAGCTTTCTTT. This sequence encodes CASSADRDTEAFF.

The chain couples TRBV18 to TRBJ2-1; D could derive from TRBD1 or TRBD2 (5 bases each). From germline, CDR1 is KGHSH and CDR2 LQKENI. The length of the CDR3 is 13 residues. Trimming took off 5 bases at V and 5 bases at J, with 10 bases between the two ends. The CDR3 protein is CASSWDQNNEQFF. The CDR3 DNA follows: TGTGCCAGCTCATGGGACCAAAACAATGAGCAGTTCTTC.

V is TRBV7-9 and J is TRBJ2-1, with a possible D match to TRBD2 (5 bases). CDR1 is SEHNR, CDR2 FQNEAQ, per germline (reference sequence). The V end was cut by 3 bases, the J end by 5 bases, with 11 bases between. The CDR3 consists of 14 residues. The CDR3 DNA is TGTGCCAGCAGCTTTTGGGAGCCAAACAATGAGCAGTTCTTC. Protein: CASSFWEPNNEQFF. Using reference TRBV7-9 and TRBJ2-1 for the parts outside the CDR3, the full variable domain is DTGVSQNPRHKITKRGQNVTFRCDPISEHNRLYWYRQTLGQGPEFLTYFQNEAQLEKSRLLSDRFSAERPKGSFSTLEIQRTEQGDSAMYLCASSFWEPNNEQFFGPGTRLTVL.